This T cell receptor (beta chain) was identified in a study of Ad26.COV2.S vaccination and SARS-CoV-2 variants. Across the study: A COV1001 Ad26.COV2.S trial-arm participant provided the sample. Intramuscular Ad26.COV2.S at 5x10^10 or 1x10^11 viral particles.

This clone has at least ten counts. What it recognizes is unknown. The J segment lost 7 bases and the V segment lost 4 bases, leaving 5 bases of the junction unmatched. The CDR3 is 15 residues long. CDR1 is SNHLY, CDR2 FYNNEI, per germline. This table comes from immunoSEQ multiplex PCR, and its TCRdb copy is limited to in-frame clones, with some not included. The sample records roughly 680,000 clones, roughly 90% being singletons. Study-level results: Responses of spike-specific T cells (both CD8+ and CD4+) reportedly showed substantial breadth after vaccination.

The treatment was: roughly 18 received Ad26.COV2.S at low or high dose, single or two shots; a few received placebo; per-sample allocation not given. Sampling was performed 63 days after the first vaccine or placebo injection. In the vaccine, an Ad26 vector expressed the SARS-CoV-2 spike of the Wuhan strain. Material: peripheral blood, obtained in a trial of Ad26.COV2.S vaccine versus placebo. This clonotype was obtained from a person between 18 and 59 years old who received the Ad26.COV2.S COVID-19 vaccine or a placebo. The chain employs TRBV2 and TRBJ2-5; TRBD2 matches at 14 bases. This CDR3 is CASSGTSGGPRTQYF. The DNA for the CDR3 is TGTGCCAGCAGTGGGACTAGCGGGGGGCCCCGGACCCAGTACTTC.